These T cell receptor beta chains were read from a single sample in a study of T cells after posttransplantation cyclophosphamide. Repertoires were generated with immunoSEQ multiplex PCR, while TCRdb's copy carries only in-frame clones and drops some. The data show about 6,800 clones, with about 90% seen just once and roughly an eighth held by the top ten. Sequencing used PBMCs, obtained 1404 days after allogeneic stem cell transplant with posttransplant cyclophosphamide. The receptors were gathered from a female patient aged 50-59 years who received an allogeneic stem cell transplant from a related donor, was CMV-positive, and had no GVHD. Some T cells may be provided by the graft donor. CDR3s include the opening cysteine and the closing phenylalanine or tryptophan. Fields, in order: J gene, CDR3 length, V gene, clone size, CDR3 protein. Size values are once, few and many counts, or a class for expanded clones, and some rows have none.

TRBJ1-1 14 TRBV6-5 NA CASSWGRAMPEAFF
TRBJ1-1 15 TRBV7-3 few CASSLTAGGNTEAFF
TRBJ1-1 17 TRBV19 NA CASSIQGVGNGNTEAFF
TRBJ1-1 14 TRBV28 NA CASIPGQLNTEAFF
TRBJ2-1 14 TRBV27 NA CASSWGGINNEQFF
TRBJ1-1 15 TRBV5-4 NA CASSPQGARGTEAFF
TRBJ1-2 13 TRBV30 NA CAWSVGQGYGYTF
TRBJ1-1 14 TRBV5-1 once CASSLGQVPTEAFF
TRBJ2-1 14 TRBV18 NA CASSPQTDYNEQFF
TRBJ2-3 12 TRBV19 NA CASEGYTDTQYF
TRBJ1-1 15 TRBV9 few CASSVAPGAGTEAFF
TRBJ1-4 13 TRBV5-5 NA CASSLGSREMLFF
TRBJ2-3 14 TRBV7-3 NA CASSLESGTDTQYF
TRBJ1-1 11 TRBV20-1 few CSAGRGTEAFF
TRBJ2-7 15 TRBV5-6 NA CASSLFPGQQSEQYF
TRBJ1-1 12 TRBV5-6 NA CASSSWTAEAFF
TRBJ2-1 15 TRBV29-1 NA CSVALGGASYNEQFF
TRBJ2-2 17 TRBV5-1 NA CASSPMMATANTGELFF
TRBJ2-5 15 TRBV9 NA CASSVAVGGPQTQYF
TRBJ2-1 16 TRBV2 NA CASSILTSGSLGEQFF
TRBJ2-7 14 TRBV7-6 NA CASSLGTGYGEQYF
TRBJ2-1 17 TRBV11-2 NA CASSFPLREGLKIEQFF
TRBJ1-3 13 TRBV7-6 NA CASSLGQGNTIYF
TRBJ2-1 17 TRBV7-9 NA CASRGWRARRNYNEQFF
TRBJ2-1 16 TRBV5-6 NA CASSLASGSTYNEQFF
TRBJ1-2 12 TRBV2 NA CASLRGGNGYTF
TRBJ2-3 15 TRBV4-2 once CASSRQRGGADTQYF
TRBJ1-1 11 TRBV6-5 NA CASSGITEAFF
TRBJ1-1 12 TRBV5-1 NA CASSQTGYEAFF